This T cell receptor beta chain was recorded in a study of CD8 T cells in ankylosing spondylitis. Scientists made TCR beta libraries using quantitative 5'-RACE with molecular barcodes. TCRdb fed the 5' RACE reads into MiXCR, producing one record per CDR3 protein. The data contain about 750,000 distinct CDR3 sequences, around 17% of them seen just once; the ten biggest clones take up around 19%. V lost 4 bases and J 4 bases, leaving 11 bases between the germline ends. The CDR3 runs 13 residues. Germline CDR1 is SGHRS and CDR2 is YFSETQ. In its sample, this clonotype was seen a few times. Its cognate antigen is unknown. The study, taken as a whole, reports: Matched ankylosing spondylitis synovial fluid reportedly showed significant enrichment of disease-linked clones. Clones linked to disease, bearing a CD8+ phenotype, were relatively rare in peripheral blood. In ankylosing spondylitis blood, a motif of seven or eight highly homologous TCR beta variants appeared characteristic.

Material: blood, either unsorted or a sorted T cell fraction (not recorded which). This rearrangement joins TRBV5-1 to TRBJ1-1; TRBD1 is a possible D gene (6 bases). This receptor was identified in a male donor with ankylosing spondylitis. The CDR3 loop is CASSTQGVTEAFF. CDR3 nucleotides: TGCGCCAGCAGCACACAGGGAGTCACTGAAGCTTTCTTT.